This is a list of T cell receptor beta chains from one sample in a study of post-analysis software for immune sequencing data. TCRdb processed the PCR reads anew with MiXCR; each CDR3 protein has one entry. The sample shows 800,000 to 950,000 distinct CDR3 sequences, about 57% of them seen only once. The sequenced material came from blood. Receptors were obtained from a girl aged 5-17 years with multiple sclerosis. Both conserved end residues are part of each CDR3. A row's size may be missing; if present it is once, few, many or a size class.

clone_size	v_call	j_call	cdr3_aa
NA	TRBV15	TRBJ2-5	CATSRTTIREQYF
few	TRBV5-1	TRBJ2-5	CASSLEGGWQETQYF
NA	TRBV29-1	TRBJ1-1	CSVAFRGRTGTEAFF
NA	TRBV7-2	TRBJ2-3	CASSQDRETDTQYF
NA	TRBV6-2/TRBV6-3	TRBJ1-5	CASRERQAKPQHF
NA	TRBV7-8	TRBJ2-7	CASLAGGPRVLGYEQYF
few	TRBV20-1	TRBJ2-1	CSARGWTSLNEQFF
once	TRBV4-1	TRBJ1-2	CASSQSPGQDLYGYTF
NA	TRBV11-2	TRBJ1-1	CASSLFSGTEAFF
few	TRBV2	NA	CASRGTSGYYEQYF
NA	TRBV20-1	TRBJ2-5	CSASAQSGKETQYF
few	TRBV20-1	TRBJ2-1	CSASLINEQFF
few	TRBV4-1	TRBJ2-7	CASSQTSGISSYEQYF
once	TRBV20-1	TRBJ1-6	CSARSGQGNSPLHF
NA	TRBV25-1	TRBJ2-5	CASRGGAGLAGEETQYF
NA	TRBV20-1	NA	CSAQATSVPYEQYF
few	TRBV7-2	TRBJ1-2	CASSLAPGIGYTF
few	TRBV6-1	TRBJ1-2	CASSPLTVSRGGYTF
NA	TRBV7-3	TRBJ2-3	CASSSVGGTDTQYF
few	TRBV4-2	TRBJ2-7	CASSQGQGLAGLSYEQYF
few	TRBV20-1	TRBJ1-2	CSASLGYGYTF
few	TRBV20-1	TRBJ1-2	CSATRDGRTGYTF
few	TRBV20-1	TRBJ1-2	CSATKGQPNYGYTF
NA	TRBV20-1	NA	CSARGTLAGEGLSETQYF
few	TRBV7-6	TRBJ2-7	CASSDQMEGRPGEQYF
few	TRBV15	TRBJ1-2	CATSRVGSYGYTF
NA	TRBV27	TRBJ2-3	CASSLKSVALAGDSADTQYF
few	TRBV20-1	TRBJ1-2	CSARRGDFYGYTF
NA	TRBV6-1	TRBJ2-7	CASMRTGADRYEQYF
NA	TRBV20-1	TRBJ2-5	CSASSQVYQETQYF
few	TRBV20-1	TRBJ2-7	CSARATSGSYEQYF
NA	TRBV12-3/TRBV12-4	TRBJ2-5	CASSFGLAALYKQYF
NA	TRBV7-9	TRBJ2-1	CASNQEGTSYNEQFF
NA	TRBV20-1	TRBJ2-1	CSARPTSGSDYEQFF
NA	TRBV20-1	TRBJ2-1	CSAISGGAGSYNEQFF
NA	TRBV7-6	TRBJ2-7	CASSTETMTYEQYF
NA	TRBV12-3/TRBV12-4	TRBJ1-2	CASSRVDYGYTF
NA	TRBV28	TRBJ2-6	CASSLSPGSASGANVLTF
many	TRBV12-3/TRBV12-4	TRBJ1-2	CASSSQGNYGYTF
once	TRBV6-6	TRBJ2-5	CASRVSGGNEQYF
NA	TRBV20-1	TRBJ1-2	CSASGADRDYGYTF